The 32 T cell receptor beta chains below all came from one sample that was sequenced in a study of T-cell reconstitution after alpha-beta-depleted transplantation in children. Library preparation (for TCRbeta) was performed with unique molecular identifiers. TCRdb reprocessed the PCR reads with MiXCR, giving one entry per CDR3 protein. The table shows roughly 500,000 distinct CDR3 sequences, with approximately 29% occurring only once. Sequenced material: PBMCs from the stem cell graft donor, taken from the stem cell graft. The receptors originated from a human donor who donated a stem cell graft to a child with aplastic anemia.

This clonotype was seen a few times. CDR3 coding DNA: TGCAGCGTTCCGTACCCACAAGAGACCCAGTACTTC. Its protein is CSVPYPQETQYF. The rearrangement joins TRBV29-1 to TRBJ2-5, with D unclear. V gave up 5 bases and J gave up 2 bases, with 9 bases separating them. The CDR3 has 12 amino acids. CDR1 and CDR2 from the germline V gene are SQVTM and ANQGSEA.

This clonotype was picked up a small number of times. The chain combines TRBV6-2 or TRBV6-3 with TRBJ1-1; D ambiguous. V was clipped by 0 bases and J by 1 base, with 6 bases between them. The V gene's germline CDR1 is MNHEY and CDR2 SVGEGT. This CDR3 is built from 14 residues. CDR3 in DNA: TGTGCCAGCAGTTACTCGTGGCAGAACACTGAAGCTTTCTTT. Encoded protein: CASSYSWQNTEAFF.

The chain employs TRBV7-2 and TRBJ1-1; D might be TRBD1 (5 bases). V lost 2 bases and J 5 bases, leaving 18 bases between the germline ends. The V gene's germline CDR1 is SGHTA and CDR2 FQGNSA. The CDR3 spans 16 residues. CDR3 bases: TGTGCCAGCAGCTTAAATTGGCCGGGGGAAGGGACTGAAGCTTTCTTT. The encoded protein is CASSLNWPGEGTEAFF.

A few counts support this clonotype. The chain links TRBV20-1 to TRBJ2-7; 13 positions agree with TRBD2. Per the germline V gene, CDR1 is DFQATT and CDR2 is SNEGSKA (reference sequence). Losses at the gene ends were 6 bases for V and 2 bases for J; bases not matched to a gene: 19. There are 19 residues in the CDR3. CDR3 loop: CSADPKETSGRIWTYEQYF. The DNA of the CDR3 is TGCAGTGCCGATCCGAAAGAGACTAGCGGGAGGATCTGGACCTACGAGCAGTACTTC.

The chain recombines TRBV20-1 with TRBJ2-5; D perhaps matches TRBD2 (6 bases). CDR3 length: 13 residues. Trimming stripped 1 base from V and 2 bases from J, with 8 bases between. Germline V CDR1 and CDR2: DFQATT, SNEGSKA (reference sequence). CDR3 in DNA: TGCAGTGCTAGAGGGGAGGCTCAAGAGACCCAGTACTTC. It codes for CSARGEAQETQYF.

This clonotype was counted only a few times. This chain joins TRBV5-6 and TRBJ2-6; a possible D gene is TRBD2 (5 bases). Germline V lookup: CDR1 SGHDT, CDR2 YYEEEE. The length of the CDR3 is 15 residues. Trimming stripped 4 bases from V and 1 base from J, with 9 bases between. For the CDR3, the DNA is TGTGCCAGCAGCGTTGTAGCGTCTGGGGCCAACGTCCTGACTTTC. Its translation: CASSVVASGANVLTF.

V is TRBV20-1 and J is TRBJ2-7; a possible D gene is TRBD1 (6 bases). This CDR3 region has 14 residues. Looked up from germline, CDR1 is DFQATT and CDR2 is SNEGSKA (reference sequence). V lost 3 bases and J lost 7, with 19 bases in between. The CDR3 DNA is TGCAGTGCTAGGGGGGCGGGCCCTAGCCGGGAGCAGTACGTC. This sequence encodes CSARGAGPSREQYV.

This chain uses TRBV27 with TRBJ2-7, with 8 nucleotides matching TRBD2. This CDR3 has 15 residues. In germline, CDR1 is MNHEY, CDR2 SMNVEV (reference sequence). The J segment lost 5 bases and the V segment lost 5 bases, leaving 11 bases of the junction unmatched. As DNA, the CDR3 is TGTGCCAGCAGTCCCTTTGCGGGAGGCATCCACGAGCAGTACGTC. Translating gives CASSPFAGGIHEQYV.

This chain uses TRBV6-7 with TRBJ2-7, with D possibly being TRBD1 (5 bases). TRBV6-7 is noted as an ORF with a role that remains uncertain. There are 14 residues in the CDR3. V was trimmed by 5 bases and J by 7 bases, leaving 18 bases between them. CDR3 amino acids: CASSKDTYGLEQYF. The CDR3 bases are TGTGCCAGCAGTAAGGACACCTATGGCCTGGAGCAGTACTTC.

The chain is built from TRBV5-1 and TRBJ2-2, with D perhaps TRBD1 (5 bases). V dropped 4 bases and J dropped 5 bases, with 18 bases sitting between them. The CDR3 has 16 amino acids. Looked up from germline, CDR1 is SGHRS and CDR2 is YFSETQ. In nucleotides, the CDR3 is TGCGCCAGCAGCCTCCGCCTTGACCAGGGAACCGGGGAGCTGTTTTTT. Translating it yields CASSLRLDQGTGELFF. The variable domain in full, completed from reference TRBV5-1 and TRBJ2-2, reads KAGVTQTPRYLIKTRGQQVTLSCSPISGHRSVSWYQQTPGQGLQFLFEYFSETQRNKGNFPGRFSGRQFSNSRSEMNVSTLELGDSALYLCASSLRLDQGTGELFFGEGSRLTVL.

The chain has TRBV4-3 and TRBJ1-2, with D hard to call. This CDR3 has 15 amino acids. Germline V gene data show CDR1 as LGHNA and CDR2 as YSLEER. Trimming took off 2 bases at V and 3 bases at J, with 13 bases between the two ends. The CDR3 bases are TGCGCCAGCAGCCAAAGAACCTCTGAGGACTATGGCTACACCTTC. It translates to CASSQRTSEDYGYTF.

The V and J genes are TRBV27 and TRBJ2-7; 14 nucleotides agree with TRBD2. CDR1 is MNHEY, CDR2 SMNVEV, per germline (reference sequence). V lost 3 bases to trimming and J lost 1 base; unmatched junction nucleotides: 11. The CDR3 contains 19 residues. The DNA for the CDR3 is TGTGCCAGCAGTTTTTCATATGGGACTAGCGGGAGCATGTCCTACGAGCAGTACTTC. Protein product: CASSFSYGTSGSMSYEQYF.

The chain couples TRBV7-7 to TRBJ2-3; D is possibly TRBD1 (5 bases). This CDR3 contains 13 residues. Germline lookup yields CDR1 SSHAT and CDR2 FNYEAQ (reference sequence). The V end lost 1 base, the J end lost 5 bases, and 7 bases lay between the germline ends. Written as DNA, the CDR3 is TGTGCCAGCAGCTTAGGCCAGGGAGATACGCAGTATTTT. This sequence encodes CASSLGQGDTQYF.

This clonotype was observed a handful of times. The chain carries TRBV7-2 and TRBJ2-1; perhaps TRBD1 as D (5 bases). Germline values: CDR1 SGHTA, CDR2 FQGNSA. Deletions cut 3 bases from V and 5 bases from J, with 11 bases between. There are 14 residues in the CDR3. Written as DNA, the CDR3 is TGTGCCAGCAGCTTTCAGCAGGGAAACAATGAGCAGTTCTTC. This translates into CASSFQQGNNEQFF.

The chain combines TRBV14 with TRBJ2-5; 10 positions match TRBD2. V was clipped by 0 bases and J by 5 bases; unmatched bases: 6. Germline V gene data show CDR1 as SGHDN and CDR2 as FVKESK. The CDR3 sequence is 16 residues long. The CDR3 loop is CASSQDASGRWETQYF. CDR3 nucleotide sequence: TGTGCCAGCAGCCAAGATGCTAGCGGGAGATGGGAGACCCAGTACTTC.

This clonotype was seen only a few times. This chain uses TRBV29-1 with TRBJ2-1; no clear D gene. The V gene lost 5 bases and the J gene lost 7 bases, with 15 bases spanning the gap. The CDR3 loop spans 13 amino acids. The germline V gene encodes CDR1 SQVTM and CDR2 ANQGSEA. In nucleotides, the CDR3 is TGCAGCGTTCTCTCGACGGAGTCTAATGAGCAGTTCTTC. This translates into CSVLSTESNEQFF.

This clonotype has a handful of counts. The gene calls are TRBV9 and TRBJ2-1, with a tentative D call TRBD2 (6 bases). The V gene lost 2 bases and the J gene lost 8 bases, with 20 bases spanning the gap. CDR1 is SGDLS, CDR2 YYNGEE, per germline. The CDR3 totals 16 residues. CDR3 region: CASSVEGRTRRDEQFF. CDR3 bases: TGTGCCAGCAGCGTCGAGGGGAGGACCCGGAGGGATGAGCAGTTCTTC.

This clonotype has only a few counts. The rearrangement links TRBV6-2 or TRBV6-3 to TRBJ2-7, with D perhaps matching TRBD1 (6 bases). The CDR3 runs 13 residues. V gave up 0 bases and J gave up 6 bases, with 9 bases separating them. In germline, CDR1 is MNHEY, CDR2 SVGEGT. DNA for the CDR3: TGTGCCAGCAGTTACTCGGACAGAACCGAGCAGTACGTC. Protein product: CASSYSDRTEQYV.

The sample holds many counts of this clonotype. The chain employs TRBV5-1 and TRBJ2-2; D remains ambiguous. V was cut by 0 bases and J by 2 bases, with 8 bases left in between. Germline CDR1 SGHRS, CDR2 YFSETQ. CDR3 length: 15 residues. The DNA for the CDR3 is TGCGCCAGCAGCTTGGATTCAGCTAACACCGGGGAGCTGTTTTTT. It yields the protein CASSLDSANTGELFF.

This chain's CDR3 is CASSYSGPYNEQFF. In DNA form, the CDR3 reads TGTGCCAGCAGTTACTCGGGTCCCTACAATGAGCAGTTCTTC. The chain joins TRBV6-5 to TRBJ2-1; no clear D gene. Germline CDR1 is MNHEY and CDR2 is SVGAGI. Trimming removed 0 bases at V and 2 bases at J, with 5 bases between. The CDR3 has 14 residues.

This clonotype came up a few times. The chain has TRBV24-1 and TRBJ2-1; 7 positions agree with TRBD2. Germline CDR1 reads KGHDR; CDR2 reads SFDVKD. Trimming took 5 bases from V and 6 from J; bases not matched to a gene: 12. This CDR3 contains 16 residues. The CDR3 here is CATSGVGGSVGNEQFF. The DNA of the CDR3 is TGTGCCACCAGTGGCGTTGGCGGGAGCGTCGGCAATGAGCAGTTCTTC.

The chain is built from TRBV5-1 and TRBJ2-7; 8 positions match TRBD2. The CDR3 extends over 12 amino acids. V lost 6 bases, J lost 6 bases, and 5 bases stayed unmatched. Germline V gene data show CDR1 as SGHRS and CDR2 as YFSETQ. The DNA for the CDR3 is TGCGCCAGCAAACGGGAGGGAAGCGAGCAGTACTTC. Its protein product is CASKREGSEQYF.

This chain uses TRBV7-2 with TRBJ2-7; 9 positions match TRBD1. CDR1 SGHTA and CDR2 FQGNSA come from the germline V gene. The CDR3 spans 15 residues. Trimming removed 5 bases from V and 7 bases from J; junction bases left unmatched: 12. The CDR3 loop reads CASSAGTGQRGEQYV. The CDR3 DNA reads as TGTGCCAGCAGCGCGGGGACAGGGCAGCGGGGTGAGCAGTACGTC.

This clonotype was counted between two and nine times. This chain joins TRBV5-6 and TRBJ2-1; possibly TRBD2 for D (6 bases). V was pared by 2 bases and J by 3 bases, with 12 bases between. CDR1 is SGHDT, CDR2 YYEEEE, per germline. The CDR3 consists of 15 residues. CDR3: CASSLRGTFYNEQFF. The CDR3 DNA follows: TGTGCCAGCAGCTTACGCGGGACTTTCTACAATGAGCAGTTCTTC.

This rearrangement joins TRBV5-4 to TRBJ1-1; 10 nucleotides align to TRBD1. The germline V gene encodes CDR1 SGHNT and CDR2 YYREEE (reference sequence). The CDR3 has 17 amino acids. J lost 0 bases, V lost 4 bases, and 9 bases had no gene match. The CDR3 sequence is CASSPMTGGWVNTEAFF. CDR3 DNA sequence: TGTGCCAGCAGCCCCATGACAGGGGGCTGGGTGAACACTGAAGCTTTCTTT.

This chain links TRBV11-1 with TRBJ2-1; TRBD1 is a possible D gene (6 bases). There are 19 residues in the CDR3. Germline V gene lookup returns CDR1 SGHAT and CDR2 FQDESV (reference sequence). The V gene lost 4 bases and the J gene lost 4 bases, with 26 bases spanning the gap. CDR3 residues: CASSWPRDTAMIGYNEQFF. CDR3 bases: TGTGCCAGCAGCTGGCCCCGGGACACGGCCATGATAGGGTACAATGAGCAGTTCTTC.

The chain employs TRBV7-2 and TRBJ2-1; D is uncertain. V was cut by 2 bases and J by 2 bases, with 13 bases left in between. CDR1 and CDR2 from the germline V gene are SGHTA and FQGNSA. The CDR3 runs 16 residues. In nucleotides, the CDR3 is TGTGCCAGCAGCTTAATCCGGGCCGCCACCTACAATGAGCAGTTCTTC. It codes for CASSLIRAATYNEQFF.

This clonotype was seen a handful of times. V usage is TRBV9 and J usage is TRBJ2-7, with D maybe TRBD1 (5 bases). The ends were cut back, 0 bases at V and 2 bases at J, with 12 bases in the middle. CDR3 size: 15 residues. Germline V gives CDR1 SGDLS, CDR2 YYNGEE. For the CDR3, the DNA is TGTGCCAGCAGCGTAGGGAAGGGGCCCCCCTACGAGCAGTACTTC. It is translated as CASSVGKGPPYEQYF.

The gene calls are TRBV10-3 and TRBJ2-3, with 8 positions matching TRBD1. The CDR3 is made up of 15 amino acids. CDR1 ENHRY and CDR2 SYGVKD come from the germline V gene. J lost 0 bases, V lost 7 bases, and 6 bases had no gene match. CDR3 coding DNA: TGTGCCATCATGCGGACAGGGAGCAGCACAGATACGCAGTATTTT. It is translated as CAIMRTGSSTDTQYF.

This clonotype appeared a few times. The chain links TRBV5-1 to TRBJ1-1; D is possibly TRBD1 (5 bases). The CDR3 runs to 12 residues. V shed 5 bases and J shed 4 bases, with 9 bases lying between them. Germline CDR1 is SGHRS and CDR2 is YFSETQ. DNA of the CDR3: TGCGCCAGCAGACTACAGGCCACTGAAGCTTTCTTT. This translates into CASRLQATEAFF.

V usage is TRBV20-1 and J usage is TRBJ2-3, with D maybe TRBD1 (6 bases). CDR3 length: 12 amino acids. The V gene lost 3 bases and the J gene lost 6 bases, with 10 bases spanning the gap. Germline V gene sequence: CDR1 DFQATT, CDR2 SNEGSKA (reference sequence). CDR3 nucleotide sequence: TGCAGTGCTAGGCAGGGGTTTGATACGCAGTATTTT. Translated, it gives CSARQGFDTQYF.

V usage is TRBV7-2 and J usage is TRBJ1-5, with no clear D. Trimming cost V 7 bases and J 7 bases, with 11 bases left between them. Germline CDR1 SGHTA, CDR2 FQGNSA. CDR3 length equals 12 residues. The CDR3 sequence is CASNKRGQPQHF. DNA for the CDR3: TGTGCCAGCAACAAGAGAGGGCAGCCCCAGCATTTT.